Presented here are 9 T cell receptor beta chains from one specimen sequenced in a study of T cells of healthy individuals. TCRdb used MiXCR to reprocess the 5' RACE reads, holding one entry per CDR3 protein. The data contain about 53,000 distinct CDR3 sequences, around 15% of them singletons. The receptors stem from a human donor in good health.

The sample holds a few counts of this clonotype. The chain joins TRBV10-3 to TRBJ2-5, with TRBD1 identical over 7 bases. V gave up 6 bases and J gave up 3 bases; unmatched junction bases: 4. The germline V gene encodes CDR1 ENHRY and CDR2 SYGVKD. The CDR3 totals 13 residues. CDR3 amino acids: CAIRGTAEETQYF. The CDR3 DNA reads as TGTGCCATCAGGGGGACAGCCGAAGAGACCCAGTACTTC.

This clonotype was seen many times. V usage is TRBV18 and J usage is TRBJ1-2; 7 bases are a match to TRBD1. Looked up from germline, CDR1 is KGHSH and CDR2 is LQKENI. V was pared by 3 bases and J by 6 bases, with 1 base of the junction left unmatched. The CDR3 extends over 12 amino acids. CDR3 DNA sequence: TGTGCCAGCTCACCGGACAGGCATGGCTACACCTTC. Protein product: CASSPDRHGYTF.

This clonotype was seen ten or more times. This chain's CDR3 is CASILAGAYNEQFF. In DNA, the CDR3 is TGTGCCAGCATCCTAGCGGGAGCCTACAATGAGCAGTTCTTC. The chain uses TRBV12-3 or TRBV12-4 and TRBJ2-1, with 10 bases that match TRBD2. The J segment lost 2 bases and the V segment lost 7 bases, leaving 2 bases of the junction unmatched. The CDR3 length is 14 residues.

The rearrangement links TRBV12-3 or TRBV12-4 to TRBJ2-5, with 9 bases identical to TRBD1. The CDR3 sequence is 14 residues long. The ends lost 6 bases at V and 5 bases at J; junction bases unmatched: 7. CDR3 protein: CASSLTGGKETQYF. CDR3 nucleotide sequence: TGTGCCAGCAGCCTGACAGGGGGGAAGGAGACCCAGTACTTC.

This clonotype showed up just a few times. This chain connects TRBV12-3 or TRBV12-4 to TRBJ2-1; 9 nucleotides align to TRBD2. V gave up 6 bases and J gave up 6 bases; unmatched junction bases: 3. The CDR3 runs to 13 residues. CDR3 region: CASRNSGSNEQFF. The CDR3 coding sequence is TGTGCCAGCAGGAATAGCGGGAGCAATGAGCAGTTCTTC.

At least ten counts were recorded for this clonotype. The genes are TRBV20-1 and TRBJ1-5; 7 bases map to TRBD1. The CDR3 runs 15 residues. Per germline, CDR1 DFQATT and CDR2 SNEGSKA (reference sequence). Trimming removed 5 bases from V and 2 bases from J; junction bases left unmatched: 9. The CDR3 DNA sequence: TGCAGTGCTGGGAGAGGGGGCCGGGGCAATCAGCCCCAGCATTTT. Protein sequence: CSAGRGGRGNQPQHF.

The chain employs TRBV9 and TRBJ2-1, with 8 bases identical to TRBD2. CDR3 size: 15 residues. Germline V CDR1 and CDR2: SGDLS, YYNGEE. The junction had 5 bases not matched to a gene; V was cut back by 0 bases and J by 6 bases. Written as DNA, the CDR3 is TGTGCCAGCAGCGTAGTGGCGGGAGGATCCAATGAGCAGTTCTTC. Protein: CASSVVAGGSNEQFF.

The chain has TRBV5-1 and TRBJ2-7; no definite D call. V was trimmed by 0 bases and J by 7 bases, leaving 14 bases between them. Germline-derived CDR1 and CDR2 are SGHRS and YFSETQ. The CDR3 is 14 amino acids. CDR3 DNA: TGCGCCAGCAGCTTGGTGGGTAGGTCTAGGGAGCAGTACTTC. Protein sequence: CASSLVGRSREQYF.

This clonotype was seen many times. This chain uses TRBV30 with TRBJ2-3; 13 positions agree with TRBD2. The germline gives CDR1 GTSNPN, CDR2 SVGIG (reference sequence). The junction had 3 bases not matched to a gene; V was cut back by 0 bases and J by 6 bases. The CDR3 sequence is 15 residues long. The CDR3 spells CAWSVTSGGADTQYF. In nucleotides, the CDR3 is TGTGCCTGGAGTGTAACTAGCGGGGGGGCTGATACGCAGTATTTT.